The 23 T cell receptor beta chains presented below share a single source sample, sequenced in a study of cytomegalovirus exposure and HLA in healthy donors. PCR employed 60 Vbeta and 13 Jbeta primers. TCRdb's table, derived via immunoSEQ multiplex PCR, lists solely in-frame clones and lacks some. Of some 180,000 clones detected, around 80% appear once; the ten largest clones hold 2% to 2.5%. The sequenced sample consisted of PBMCs. These receptors were collected from a male donor in good health and CMV-seronegative.

The rearrangement joins TRBV18 to TRBJ2-5; a weak D match, TRBD2 (6 bases). Trimming took off 0 bases at V and 11 bases at J, with 13 bases between the two ends. There are 13 residues in the CDR3. In germline, CDR1 is KGHSH, CDR2 LQKENI. CDR3 in amino acids: CASSPPTAGTQYF. The CDR3 DNA reads TGTGCCAGCTCACCACCCACCGCCGGGACTCAGTACTTC. Together with reference TRBV18 and TRBJ2-5, the CDR3 gives the full variable domain: NAGVMQNPRHLVRRRGQEARLRCSPMKGHSHVYWYRQLPEEGLKFMVYLQKENIIDESGMPKERFSAEFPKEGPSILRIQQVVRGDSAAYFCASSPPTAGTQYFGPGTRLLVL.

The chain links TRBV10-3 to TRBJ1-3, with D tentatively TRBD1 (5 bases). Germline lookup yields CDR1 ENHRY and CDR2 SYGVKD. V shed 1 base and J shed 1 base, with 8 bases lying between them. The CDR3 covers 15 residues. The CDR3: CAISEFRGSGNTIYF. The DNA for the CDR3 is TGTGCCATCAGTGAGTTTCGGGGGTCTGGAAACACCATATATTTT.

This chain links TRBV9 with TRBJ2-1, with 8 bases aligning to TRBD2. V trimming: 0 bases; J trimming: 2 bases; junction bases outside the gene matches: 4. CDR3 size: 16 residues. Germline lookup yields CDR1 SGDLS and CDR2 YYNGEE. The CDR3 loop is CASSVAWRGAYNEQFF. In DNA, the CDR3 is TGTGCCAGCAGCGTAGCTTGGCGGGGGGCCTACAATGAGCAGTTCTTC.

The chain links TRBV7-9 to TRBJ1-5; the D gene is possibly TRBD1 (6 bases). The ends were cut back, 1 base at V and 4 bases at J, with 11 bases in the middle. Germline CDR1 is SEHNR and CDR2 is FQNEAQ (reference sequence). This CDR3 contains 15 residues. The CDR3 sequence: CASSLGTGTNQPQHF. CDR3 nucleotide sequence: TGTGCCAGCAGCTTAGGTACCGGGACAAATCAGCCCCAGCATTTT. Looking up the rest from reference TRBV7-9 and TRBJ1-5 gives the full variable domain: DTGVSQNPRHKITKRGQNVTFRCDPISEHNRLYWYRQTLGQGPEFLTYFQNEAQLEKSRLLSDRFSAERPKGSFSTLEIQRTEQGDSAMYLCASSLGTGTNQPQHFGDGTRLSIL.

The rearrangement uses TRBV7-8 and TRBJ2-5; 10 nucleotides line up with TRBD1. Germline V gene lookup returns CDR1 SGHVS and CDR2 FQNEAQ. This CDR3 has 17 residues. The junction had 13 bases not matched to a gene; V was cut back by 5 bases and J by 4 bases. The CDR3 here is CASSKYPGQGIGETQYF. CDR3 DNA: TGTGCCAGCAGCAAATACCCGGGACAGGGGATTGGAGAGACCCAGTACTTC.

The chain recombines TRBV27 with TRBJ2-3; D not resolved. V lost 5 bases, J lost 3 bases, and 15 bases lay in between. The CDR3 has 15 residues. Germline assignment: CDR1 MNHEY and CDR2 SMNVEV (reference sequence). CDR3 protein: CASSPRPAVTDTQYF. The CDR3 bases are TGTGCCAGCAGTCCCCGGCCCGCGGTAACAGATACGCAGTATTTT.

This clone was detected only once. The gene calls are TRBV10-1 and TRBJ2-5; 14 bases agree with TRBD2. This CDR3 contains 13 residues. J was trimmed by 8 bases and V by 9 bases; bases with no gene match: 5. Germline V CDR1 and CDR2: WNHNN, SYGVQD (reference sequence). For the CDR3, the DNA is TGCGCCAGAAAGGGACTAGCGGGGGCCACCCAGTACTTC. Translated: CARKGLAGATQYF.

The rearrangement uses TRBV5-1 and TRBJ2-4; TRBD2 aligns across 9 bases. The CDR3 length is 15 residues. The V gene's germline CDR1 is SGHRS and CDR2 YFSETQ. V shed 0 bases, J shed 5 bases, and the junction held 3 bases outside the gene matches. This chain's CDR3 is CASSLERGAQNIQYF. The CDR3 nucleotides are TGCGCCAGCAGCTTGGAGCGGGGGGCCCAAAACATTCAGTACTTC. The full variable domain, with the rest looked up from reference TRBV5-1 and TRBJ2-4, is KAGVTQTPRYLIKTRGQQVTLSCSPISGHRSVSWYQQTPGQGLQFLFEYFSETQRNKGNFPGRFSGRQFSNSRSEMNVSTLELGDSALYLCASSLERGAQNIQYFGAGTRLSVL.

This clone was seen more than once but under ten times. The gene calls are TRBV19 and TRBJ2-7; 8 bases line up with TRBD2. V lost 2 bases to trimming and J lost 3 bases; unmatched junction nucleotides: 3. This CDR3 has 14 residues. Germline CDR1 and CDR2: LNHDA and SQIVND (reference sequence). The CDR3 loop is CASSITGGYYEQYF. The DNA of the CDR3 is TGTGCCAGTAGTATAACGGGGGGGTACTACGAGCAGTACTTC.

The J gene is TRBJ2-4, the V gene TRBV7-9, with D perhaps TRBD1 (7 bases). Per the germline V gene, CDR1 is SEHNR and CDR2 is FQNEAQ (reference sequence). The CDR3 loop spans 18 amino acids. V dropped 6 bases and J dropped 1 base, with 22 bases sitting between them. CDR3 nucleotides: TGTGCCAGCAGTTCAGACAGGGCTCGGAGCGGGGCCAAAAACATTCAGTACTTC. It specifies CASSSDRARSGAKNIQYF.

The chain combines TRBV19 with TRBJ1-2, with D possibly matching TRBD1 (5 bases). The CDR3 is 16 residues long. Trimming took 1 base from V and 3 from J, leaving 15 bases between them. The germline gives CDR1 LNHDA, CDR2 SQIVND (reference sequence). CDR3 coding DNA: TGTGCCAGTAGTATAGTCGGGGGGTTTCGGGACTATGGCTACACCTTC. Its protein is CASSIVGGFRDYGYTF.

This chain joins TRBV27 and TRBJ2-1; 8 bases agree with TRBD2. CDR1 is MNHEY, CDR2 SMNVEV, per germline (reference sequence). The CDR3 contains 14 residues. Trimming cost V 1 base and J 9 bases; bases outside gene matches: 5. The CDR3 sequence: CASSLWGLDVEQFF. For the CDR3, the DNA is TGTGCCAGCAGTTTATGGGGACTAGACGTTGAGCAGTTCTTC.

This clone was picked up one time. The genes are TRBV5-1 and TRBJ2-3; 7 nucleotides agree with TRBD1. Germline CDR1 reads SGHRS; CDR2 reads YFSETQ. Trimming at V came to 0 bases and at J to 5 bases, leaving 9 bases not matched to a gene. The CDR3 is made up of 16 amino acids. Written as DNA, the CDR3 is TGCGCCAGCAGCTTGGGACAGGGTACCAATGGAGATACGCAGTATTTT. This translates into CASSLGQGTNGDTQYF.

The rearrangement links TRBV12-5 to TRBJ1-1; TRBD1 matches 11 bases. V was clipped by 5 bases and J by 4 bases; unmatched bases: 6. There are 15 residues in the CDR3. Germline values: CDR1 LGHNT, CDR2 FRNRAP. In DNA form, the CDR3 reads TGTGCTAGTGGTAAAGGGGACAGGGGGAGCACTGAAGCTTTCTTT. Translating gives CASGKGDRGSTEAFF.

The chain employs TRBV19 and TRBJ2-7; the D is unclear. The CDR3 consists of 13 residues. Germline loops: CDR1 LNHDA, CDR2 SQIVND (reference sequence). Trimming took off 2 bases at V and 3 bases at J, with 8 bases between the two ends. In nucleotides, the CDR3 is TGTGCCAGTAGTATAACTGCGAGCTACGAGCAGTACTTC. Translation: CASSITASYEQYF. Supplemented by reference TRBV19 and TRBJ2-7, the full variable domain reads DGGITQSPKYLFRKEGQNVTLSCEQNLNHDAMYWYRQDPGQGLRLIYYSQIVNDFQKGDIAEGYSVSREKKESFPLTVTSAQKNPTAFYLCASSITASYEQYFGPGTRLTVT.

This rearrangement joins TRBV19 to TRBJ2-3; TRBD2 agrees at 7 bases. Germline-derived CDR1 and CDR2 are LNHDA and SQIVND (reference sequence). V shed 5 bases and J 6 bases; nucleotides not matched to a gene: 8. This CDR3 has 14 amino acids. The CDR3 reads CASSGRTSFDTQYF. The CDR3 DNA reads as TGTGCCAGTAGTGGTCGGACTAGTTTCGATACGCAGTATTTT.

This chain joins TRBV10-3 and TRBJ1-3; D gene uncertain. Germline loops: CDR1 ENHRY, CDR2 SYGVKD. The CDR3 sequence is 13 residues long. Trimming took 7 bases from V and 0 from J, leaving 7 bases between them. CDR3 nucleotides: TGTGCCATCAAGCCCGACTCTGGAAACACCATATATTTT. As protein: CAIKPDSGNTIYF.

The chain combines TRBV6-1 with TRBJ2-2, with a tentative D call TRBD1 (6 bases). This CDR3 has 14 residues. Trimming stripped 5 bases from V and 6 bases from J, with 13 bases between. Germline lookup yields CDR1 MNHNS and CDR2 SASEGT. CDR3 nucleotide sequence: TGTGCCAGCAGTACAGGGTTTTTAGCCGGGGAGCTGTTTTTT. It yields the protein CASSTGFLAGELFF.

The chain employs TRBV7-9 and TRBJ1-1, with D tentatively TRBD1 (6 bases). This CDR3 has 18 amino acids. Germline CDR1 reads SEHNR; CDR2 reads FQNEAQ (reference sequence). With 6 bases removed from V and 4 bases from J, the gap between germline ends came to 27 bases. CDR3 sequence (DNA): TGTGCCAGCAGGCCAGTAACGGGGGGCTTTAATCGACGCACTGAAGCTTTCTTT. Its translation: CASRPVTGGFNRRTEAFF.

For this clone: Distinct nucleotide sequences in the sample also encode this CDR3. V and J are TRBV6-5 and TRBJ1-1; TRBD1 might be the D (5 bases). Between the trimmed V and J ends, which lost 3 bases and 5 bases, there was a span of 10 bases. Germline CDR1 and CDR2: MNHEY and SVGAGI. CDR3 length: 13 residues. The CDR3 loop reads CASSYSRVTEAFF. CDR3 coding DNA: TGTGCCAGCAGTTATAGCAGGGTAACTGAAGCTTTCTTT.

The rearrangement uses TRBV6-1 and TRBJ1-2, with TRBD1 matching 8 bases. This CDR3 contains 14 residues. Germline V gene data show CDR1 as MNHNS and CDR2 as SASEGT. V lost 4 bases to trimming and J lost 8 bases; unmatched junction nucleotides: 9. For the CDR3, the DNA is TGTGCCAGCAGTGGGGGACAGGACGGACGGGGCTACACCTTC. This translates into CASSGGQDGRGYTF.

The rearrangement links TRBV18 to TRBJ1-1; D is unresolved. Per the germline V gene, CDR1 is KGHSH and CDR2 is LQKENI. Trimming removed 3 bases from V and 8 bases from J, with 13 bases in between. The CDR3 totals 13 residues. CDR3 in DNA: TGTGCCAGCTCACCCGAGGGAGCTCTAGAAGCTTTCTTT. This encodes CASSPEGALEAFF.

This sequence joins TRBV5-1 and TRBJ2-3, with 9 bases lining up with TRBD2. Germline V gene lookup returns CDR1 SGHRS and CDR2 YFSETQ. V lost 2 bases and J lost 5; bases outside the gene matches: 6. There are 15 residues in the CDR3. For the CDR3, the DNA is TGCGCCAGCAGCTTCCAGCGGGGGGCTGAAGATACGCAGTATTTT. This sequence encodes CASSFQRGAEDTQYF.